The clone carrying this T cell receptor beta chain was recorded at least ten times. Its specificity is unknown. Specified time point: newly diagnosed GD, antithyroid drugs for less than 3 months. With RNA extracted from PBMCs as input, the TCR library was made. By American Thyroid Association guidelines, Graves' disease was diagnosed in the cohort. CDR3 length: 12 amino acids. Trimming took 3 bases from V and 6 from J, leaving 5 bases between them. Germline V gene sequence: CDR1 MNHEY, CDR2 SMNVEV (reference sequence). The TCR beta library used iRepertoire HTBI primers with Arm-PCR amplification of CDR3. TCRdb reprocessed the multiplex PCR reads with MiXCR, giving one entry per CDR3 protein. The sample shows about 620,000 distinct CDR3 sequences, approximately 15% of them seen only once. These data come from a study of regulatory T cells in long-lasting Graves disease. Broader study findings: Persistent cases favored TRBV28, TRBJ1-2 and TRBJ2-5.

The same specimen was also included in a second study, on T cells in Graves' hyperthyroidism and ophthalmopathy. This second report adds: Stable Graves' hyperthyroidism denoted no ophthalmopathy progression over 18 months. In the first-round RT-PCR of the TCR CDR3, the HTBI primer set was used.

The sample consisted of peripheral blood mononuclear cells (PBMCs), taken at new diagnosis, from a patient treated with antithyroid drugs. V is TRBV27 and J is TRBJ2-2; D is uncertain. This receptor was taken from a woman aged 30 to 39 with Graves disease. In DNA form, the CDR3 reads TGTGCCAGCAGTTTGTTTGCCGGGGAGCTGTTTTTT. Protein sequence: CASSLFAGELFF.